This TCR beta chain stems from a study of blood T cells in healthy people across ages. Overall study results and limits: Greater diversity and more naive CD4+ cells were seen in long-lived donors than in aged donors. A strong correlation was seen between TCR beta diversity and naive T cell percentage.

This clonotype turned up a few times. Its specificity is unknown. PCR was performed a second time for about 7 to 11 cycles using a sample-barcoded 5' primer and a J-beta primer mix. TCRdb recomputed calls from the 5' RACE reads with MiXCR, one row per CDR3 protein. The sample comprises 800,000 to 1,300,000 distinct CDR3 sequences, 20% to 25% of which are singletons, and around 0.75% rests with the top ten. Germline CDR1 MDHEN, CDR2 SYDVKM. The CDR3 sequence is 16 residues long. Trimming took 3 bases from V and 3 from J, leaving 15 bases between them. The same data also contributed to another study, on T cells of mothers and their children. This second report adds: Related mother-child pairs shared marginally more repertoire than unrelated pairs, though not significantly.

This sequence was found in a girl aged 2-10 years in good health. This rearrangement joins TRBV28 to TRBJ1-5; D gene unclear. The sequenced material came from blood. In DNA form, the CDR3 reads TGTGCCAGCAGTTTTTCTCGGGGAGGGAACAATCAGCCCCAGCATTTT. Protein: CASSFSRGGNNQPQHF.